Below, 18 T cell receptor beta chains from the same sample are listed, as sequenced in a study of cytomegalovirus exposure and HLA in healthy donors. The PCR made use of 60 Vbeta and 13 Jbeta primers. The table came from immunoSEQ multiplex PCR; TCRdb's copy has only in-frame clones and leaves some out. The sample has 140,000 to 150,000 clones, 70% to 85% seen once. The sequencing sample was made of PBMCs. These receptors came from a woman aged 60-70 years in good health and CMV-seropositive.

The chain links TRBV27 to TRBJ1-1; 7 nucleotides agree with TRBD1. The germline CDR1 and CDR2 sequences are MNHEY and SMNVEV (reference sequence). The trim removed 3 bases at V and 3 bases at J, leaving 4 bases unmatched. This CDR3 region has 14 residues. CDR3 residues: CASSLTGIDTEAFF. CDR3 DNA: TGTGCCAGCAGTTTGACAGGGATCGACACTGAAGCTTTCTTT.

The chain links TRBV19 to TRBJ1-1; possibly TRBD1 for D (5 bases). Germline lookup yields CDR1 LNHDA and CDR2 SQIVND (reference sequence). The CDR3 has 13 residues. The ends were cut back, 7 bases at V and 7 bases at J, with 16 bases in the middle. CDR3 protein: CASTYPGKNEAFF. CDR3 DNA: TGTGCCAGTACCTACCCAGGGAAGAATGAAGCTTTCTTT.

The chain has TRBV4-3 and TRBJ1-1; D is unresolved. The CDR3 consists of 15 residues. The germline gives CDR1 LGHNA, CDR2 YSLEER. Trimming removed 2 bases from V and 11 bases from J, with 21 bases in between. The CDR3 region is CASSQSRRGYDVAFF. The CDR3, as DNA: TGCGCCAGCAGCCAATCTAGGCGGGGATATGATGTGGCTTTCTTT.

This chain joins TRBV5-4 and TRBJ2-3; D may be TRBD1 (6 bases). The germline V gene encodes CDR1 SGHNT and CDR2 YYREEE (reference sequence). V lost 4 bases and J lost 0, with 15 bases in between. The CDR3 runs to 16 residues. The CDR3 protein is CASSPAGQRSTDTQYF. CDR3 in DNA: TGTGCCAGCAGCCCGGCTGGACAGAGGAGCACAGATACGCAGTATTTT.

This clone turned up a few times. The chain couples TRBV5-5 to TRBJ2-3, with D hard to call. CDR3 length: 13 amino acids. Trimming left V 6 bases short and J 6 bases short, with 14 bases between. CDR1 and CDR2 (germline): SGHKS, YYEKEE (reference sequence). The CDR3 DNA is TGTGCCAGCACCGTTTTAGAGCTCGATACGCAGTATTTT. Protein: CASTVLELDTQYF.

This chain joins TRBV2 and TRBJ2-3; 11 bases are a match to TRBD2. V gave up 8 bases and J gave up 0 bases; unmatched junction bases: 7. There are 16 residues in the CDR3. CDR1 and CDR2 from the germline V gene are SNHLY and FYNNEI. CDR3 loop: CASEKVAGGSTDTQYF. The DNA for the CDR3 is TGTGCCAGCGAAAAGGTAGCGGGAGGGAGCACAGATACGCAGTATTTT.

The V call is TRBV29-1, the J call TRBJ2-7; a possible D gene is TRBD2 (5 bases). This CDR3 region has 14 residues. Germline CDR1 reads SQVTM; CDR2 reads ANQGSEA. Trimming pared 6 bases from V and 3 bases from J, leaving 18 bases between. The CDR3 DNA reads TGCAGCGTCCGTGTCGCAGCGGACGGCTACGAGCAGTACTTC. It translates to CSVRVAADGYEQYF.

This clone was detected a few times. The V and J genes are TRBV7-2 and TRBJ2-7; perhaps TRBD2 as D (6 bases). V gave up 4 bases and J gave up 4 bases, with 14 bases separating them. CDR3 size: 14 residues. Germline-derived CDR1 and CDR2 are SGHTA and FQGNSA. The CDR3: CASSSTAGGYEQYF. The CDR3 DNA is TGTGCCAGCAGCTCGACTGCCGGAGGGTACGAGCAGTACTTC.

The V call is TRBV5-6, the J call TRBJ2-5; no clear D gene. Looked up from germline, CDR1 is SGHDT and CDR2 is YYEEEE. Trimming stripped 0 bases from V and 2 bases from J, with 8 bases between. The CDR3 covers 14 residues. CDR3 sequence (DNA): TGTGCCAGCAGCTTGGCCCCAGGTCAAGAGACCCAGTACTTC. It specifies CASSLAPGQETQYF. Combining the CDR3 with reference TRBV5-6 and TRBJ2-5 gives the whole variable domain DAGVTQSPTHLIKTRGQQVTLRCSPKSGHDTVSWYQQALGQGPQFIFQYYEEEERQRGNFPDRFSGHQFPNYSSELNVNALLLGDSALYLCASSLAPGQETQYFGPGTRLLVL.

The chain carries TRBV5-5 and TRBJ1-5; perhaps TRBD1 as D (5 bases). The CDR3 is 16 residues long. With 0 bases removed from V and 7 bases from J, the gap between germline ends came to 17 bases. Germline loops: CDR1 SGHKS, CDR2 YYEKEE (reference sequence). CDR3 in amino acids: CASSLAVGSGVQPQHF. The CDR3 nucleotides read TGTGCCAGCAGCTTGGCCGTCGGTTCGGGGGTACAGCCCCAGCATTTT.

The rearrangement links TRBV11-2 to TRBJ1-1; D gene ambiguous. The CDR3 sequence is 19 residues long. The V gene lost 5 bases and the J gene lost 4 bases, with 29 bases spanning the gap. Per the germline V gene, CDR1 is SGHAT and CDR2 is FQNNGV. Here the CDR3 DNA reads TGTGCCAGCAGCCCTGATCTGCCGGAGTTGTGGCCTATGGGCACTGAAGCTTTCTTT. It encodes CASSPDLPELWPMGTEAFF.

This chain connects TRBV5-5 to TRBJ2-7; the D gene is possibly TRBD1 (5 bases). This CDR3 has 11 residues. CDR1 and CDR2 from the germline V gene are SGHKS and YYEKEE (reference sequence). Trimming removed 2 bases from V and 6 bases from J, with 6 bases in between. The chain's CDR3 is CASSFQGEQYF. The CDR3 coding sequence is TGTGCCAGCAGCTTTCAGGGCGAGCAGTACTTC.

This sequence joins TRBV11-2 and TRBJ2-3, with D tentatively TRBD2 (5 bases). The CDR3 runs 18 residues. CDR1 SGHAT and CDR2 FQNNGV come from the germline V gene. Trimming pared 2 bases from V and 2 bases from J, leaving 20 bases between. The CDR3 spells CASSLPPDSQSFTDTQYF. The CDR3 DNA follows: TGTGCCAGCAGCTTACCCCCGGACTCACAATCATTCACAGATACGCAGTATTTT.

The chain combines TRBV9 with TRBJ1-1; a weak D match, TRBD1 (5 bases). The CDR3 spans 15 residues. V was clipped by 1 base and J by 1 base, with 11 bases between them. Germline V gene lookup returns CDR1 SGDLS and CDR2 YYNGEE. The CDR3 loop is CASSVSRGTNTEAFF. CDR3 DNA sequence: TGTGCCAGCAGCGTATCCCGGGGGACGAACACTGAAGCTTTCTTT.

The chain is built from TRBV12-5 and TRBJ2-7; possible D gene TRBD2, 5 bases. Germline values: CDR1 LGHNT, CDR2 FRNRAP. V was shortened by 0 bases and J by 7 bases, with 10 bases between the two germline ends. The CDR3 is made up of 13 amino acids. The CDR3 loop is CASGLVGVAEQYF. DNA for the CDR3: TGTGCTAGTGGTTTGGTGGGAGTAGCGGAGCAGTACTTC.

V and J are TRBV5-1 and TRBJ2-5; TRBD2 matches 10 bases. CDR3 size: 19 residues. Losses at the gene ends were 0 bases for V and 5 bases for J; bases not matched to a gene: 16. Germline CDR1 SGHRS, CDR2 YFSETQ. CDR3: CASSLGDVLAGGRGETQYF. Written as DNA, the CDR3 is TGCGCCAGCAGCTTGGGGGACGTATTAGCGGGAGGAAGGGGGGAGACCCAGTACTTC.

The chain has TRBV6-1 and TRBJ2-3; tentative D call: TRBD2 (6 bases). The CDR3 runs to 13 residues. Germline lookup yields CDR1 MNHNS and CDR2 SASEGT. Deletions cut 10 bases from V and 4 bases from J, with 15 bases between. This CDR3 reads CATSGPGPDTQYF. CDR3 sequence (DNA): TGTGCCACAAGCGGGCCAGGGCCAGATACGCAGTATTTT.

The chain is built from TRBV6-5 and TRBJ1-2, with D tentatively TRBD1 (5 bases). The CDR3 is made up of 15 amino acids. Germline CDR1 and CDR2: MNHEY and SVGAGI. V was trimmed by 2 bases and J by 4 bases, leaving 14 bases between them. The CDR3: CASSYSTGTIYGYTF. CDR3 coding DNA: TGTGCCAGCAGTTACAGTACAGGTACCATCTATGGCTACACCTTC.